This T cell receptor (beta chain) emerged from a study of T-cell memory formation after mild COVID-19. Overall study: TCR clusters were mostly donor specific. General study findings and limits: Clones that contracted clustered mainly in CM and EM if CD4+ and in EMRA if CD8+. Cross-reactive memory appears to have joined, as suggested by some responding clones showing up in pre-infection memory.

TCR alpha and TCR beta cDNA libraries with sample barcodes and UMIs came from 5'RACE using constant-segment primers. MiXCR, run by TCRdb on the 5' RACE reads, gives a single entry per CDR3 protein. The top ten hold about a fifth of the sample, which has about 340,000 distinct CDR3 sequences, 10% to 15% seen once. The CDR3 contains 13 residues. The germline V gene encodes CDR1 SEHNR and CDR2 FQNEAQ (reference sequence). Trimming stripped 5 bases from V and 4 bases from J, with 11 bases between. Concerning this clonotype: Its antigen is currently unknown.

This chain links TRBV7-9 with TRBJ1-1, with a possible D match to TRBD1 (6 bases). What was sequenced was PBMCs or a T cell subset sorted from them (not recorded which). This clonotype was sampled from a young man who had mild COVID-19 (a few samples of this study predate the infection). Cell type and time point are not known. CDR3 coding DNA: TGTGCCAGCAGCCCTGAGGGGGGCACTGAAGCTTTCTTT. It is translated as CASSPEGGTEAFF. Supplemented by reference TRBV7-9 and TRBJ1-1, the full variable domain reads DTGVSQNPRHKITKRGQNVTFRCDPISEHNRLYWYRQTLGQGPEFLTYFQNEAQLEKSRLLSDRFSAERPKGSFSTLEIQRTEQGDSAMYLCASSPEGGTEAFFGQGTRLTVV.